This TCR beta chain was recorded in a study of identical twins. Template switching introduced a universal primer site, and the cDNA bore unique molecular identifiers. TCRdb fed the 5' RACE reads into MiXCR, producing one record per CDR3 protein. Of approximately 1.8 million distinct CDR3 sequences listed, around 33% are singletons. General study findings and limits: Within beta out-of-frame sequences, the excess sharing observed between twins was weaker. Researchers caution that invariant MAIT and iNKT cells could partly confound zero-insertion analyses.

There are a few counts of this clonotype. Antigen specificity is unknown. Germline V gene sequence: CDR1 LGHNT, CDR2 FRNRAP. The CDR3 consists of 14 residues. The V end lost 9 bases, the J end lost 4 bases, and 16 bases lay between the germline ends. This sequence was found in a newborn girl in good health. Sequenced: cord blood. The rearrangement joins TRBV12-5 to TRBJ2-1; tentatively, D is TRBD1 or TRBD2 (5 bases each). The DNA for the CDR3 is TGTGCTAGATTAAGGGGAGATCGTTACAATGAGCAGTTCTTC. This codes for CARLRGDRYNEQFF.